The 6 T cell receptor beta chains given below trace back to one sample, sequenced in a study of blood T cell repertoires in COVID-19. Profiling relied on immunoSEQ multiplex PCR, and the TCRdb table lists in-frame clones only, not all of them. The data hold tens of thousands of clones, with 80% to 90% observed a single time. Sequenced input: peripheral blood. The source of these receptors is a woman over 75 with acute or convalescent COVID-19.

The V call is TRBV7-8, the J call TRBJ2-7; TRBD1 matches 11 bases. Trimming at V came to 1 base and at J to 8 bases, leaving 7 bases not matched to a gene. Germline-derived CDR1 and CDR2 are SGHVS and FQNEAQ. The CDR3 loop spans 15 amino acids. CDR3 nucleotide sequence: TGTGCCAGCAGCTTAGGGCCGGGACAGGGGGTTCAGCAGTACTTC. Protein sequence: CASSLGPGQGVQQYF.

V usage is TRBV6-5 and J usage is TRBJ1-2; a possible D gene is TRBD1 (6 bases). Trimming left V 4 bases short and J 7 bases short, with 13 bases between. This CDR3 has 13 residues. Germline V lookup: CDR1 MNHEY, CDR2 SVGAGI. The CDR3 here is CASSLPDRSGYTF. CDR3 DNA sequence: TGTGCCAGCAGTTTACCCGACAGGTCTGGCTACACCTTC.

This clone was picked up a small number of times. The chain links TRBV5-1 to TRBJ1-6; 7 bases line up with TRBD1. V was pared by 3 bases and J by 6 bases, with 9 bases of the junction left unmatched. The germline V gene has CDR1 SGHRS and CDR2 YFSETQ. The CDR3 consists of 16 residues. The CDR3 DNA reads as TGCGCCAGCAGCTCCCAAGGGACAGAAGCTAATTCACCCCTCCACTTT. Its translation: CASSSQGTEANSPLHF.

The chain carries TRBV7-2 and TRBJ1-5; 7 nucleotides match TRBD1. This CDR3 contains 15 residues. J was trimmed by 6 bases and V by 5 bases; bases with no gene match: 10. In germline, CDR1 is SGHTA, CDR2 FQGNSA. CDR3 sequence (DNA): TGTGCCAGCAGCCTATCTAGGGACAGTTCTCAGCCCCAGCATTTT. The encoded protein is CASSLSRDSSQPQHF.

As regards this clone: The identical CDR3 is also encoded by other nucleotide sequences in the sample. The V and J genes are TRBV12-5 and TRBJ1-1; D is unresolved. Looked up from germline, CDR1 is LGHNT and CDR2 is FRNRAP. This CDR3 region has 13 residues. V shed 6 bases and J shed 4 bases, with 12 bases lying between them. This CDR3 reads CASGLEPGTEAFF. The CDR3 region has the DNA TGTGCTAGTGGCCTTGAACCGGGCACTGAAGCTTTCTTT.

This sequence joins TRBV21-1 and TRBJ1-2; the table's D call TRBD1 went unverified against the DNA. TRBV21-1 is recorded as a pseudogene. There are 19 residues in the CDR3. The CDR3 here is CASSKDNATIKQGDYGYTF. The CDR3 DNA is TGTGCCAGCAGCAAAGATAATGCGACCATTAAACAGGGTGACTATGGCTACACCTTC.